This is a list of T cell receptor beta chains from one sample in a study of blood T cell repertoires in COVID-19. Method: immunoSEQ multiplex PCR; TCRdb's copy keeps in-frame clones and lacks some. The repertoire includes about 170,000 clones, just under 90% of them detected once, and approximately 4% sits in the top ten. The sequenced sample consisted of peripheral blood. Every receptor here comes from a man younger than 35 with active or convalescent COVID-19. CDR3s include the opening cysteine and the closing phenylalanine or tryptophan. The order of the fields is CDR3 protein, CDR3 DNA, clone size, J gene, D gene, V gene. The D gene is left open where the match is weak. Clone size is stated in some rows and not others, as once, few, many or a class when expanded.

CDR3: CASSSDMYQPQHF
DNA: TGTGCCAGTAGTTCTGACATGTATCAGCCCCAGCATTTT
size: once
J: TRBJ1-5
D: NA
V: TRBV19

CDR3: CASSSASSGNTIYF
DNA: TGTGCCAGCAGCTCCGCGAGCTCTGGAAACACCATATATTTT
size: once
J: TRBJ1-3
D: NA
V: TRBV5-6

CDR3: CASSLDGLAVNEQFF
DNA: TGTGCCAGCAGCTTAGATGGACTAGCGGTGAATGAGCAGTTCTTC
size: once
J: TRBJ2-1
D: TRBD2
V: TRBV7-2

CDR3: CASSVGDRAGNTIYF
DNA: TGTGCCAGCAGCGTGGGCGACAGGGCTGGAAACACCATATATTTT
size: NA
J: TRBJ1-3
D: TRBD1
V: TRBV9

CDR3: CASNGLLRETDTQYF
DNA: TGTGCCAGCAACGGACTGTTGAGGGAGACAGATACGCAGTATTTT
size: NA
J: TRBJ2-3
D: NA
V: TRBV2

CDR3: CASSLDRNQPQHF
DNA: TGTGCCAGTAGCTTAGACAGGAATCAGCCCCAGCATTTT
size: NA
J: TRBJ1-5
D: NA
V: TRBV19

CDR3: CASSLESNQPQHF
DNA: TGTGCCAGCAGCCTCGAGAGCAATCAGCCCCAGCATTTT
size: NA
J: TRBJ1-5
D: NA
V: TRBV3-1/TRBV3-2

CDR3: CASGFGQGGSPLHF
DNA: TGCGCATCGGGCTTTGGGCAGGGAGGTTCACCCCTCCACTTT
size: NA
J: TRBJ1-6
D: NA
V: TRBV19

CDR3: CASSTGLDEQFF
DNA: TGTGCCAGCAGTACAGGGTTGGATGAGCAGTTCTTC
size: once
J: TRBJ2-1
D: NA
V: TRBV12-3/TRBV12-4

CDR3: CASSPSHRGDEQYF
DNA: TGTGCCAGCAGTCCCTCGCACAGGGGGGACGAGCAGTACTTC
size: NA
J: TRBJ2-7
D: TRBD1
V: TRBV6-5

CDR3: CASSYLDRGLGGYTF
DNA: TGTGCCAGCAGTTACCTCGACAGGGGGCTAGGGGGCTACACCTTC
size: NA
J: TRBJ1-2
D: TRBD1
V: TRBV6-5

CDR3: CASSAGRIGGADTQYF
DNA: TGTGCCAGCTCCGCGGGTCGTATCGGAGGGGCAGATACGCAGTATTTT
size: NA
J: TRBJ2-3
D: NA
V: TRBV18

CDR3: CASSPMGLVLEQYF
DNA: TGTGCCAGCAGCCCCATGGGACTAGTGCTCGAGCAGTACTTC
size: few
J: TRBJ2-7
D: TRBD2
V: TRBV4-2

CDR3: CASSSGLAGLSYNEQFF
DNA: TGTGCCAGCAGTTCCGGACTAGCGGGGTTATCCTACAATGAGCAGTTCTTC
size: NA
J: TRBJ2-1
D: TRBD2
V: TRBV27

CDR3: CASSFGSLQATDTQYF
DNA: TGTGCCAGCAGTTTCGGGTCTTTACAGGCCACAGATACGCAGTATTTT
size: NA
J: TRBJ2-3
D: NA
V: TRBV28

CDR3: CASSLGPSGGLETQYF
DNA: TGCGCCAGCAGCTTGGGCCCCAGCGGGGGGTTGGAGACCCAGTACTTC
size: NA
J: TRBJ2-5
D: TRBD2
V: TRBV5-1

CDR3: CATSDSGSYEQYF
DNA: TGTGCCACCAGTGATTCAGGTTCCTACGAGCAGTACTTC
size: NA
J: TRBJ2-7
D: NA
V: TRBV24-1

CDR3: CASRPQGTGNTIYF
DNA: TGTGCCAGCAGACCTCAGGGAACTGGAAACACCATATATTTT
size: NA
J: TRBJ1-3
D: NA
V: TRBV6-2/TRBV6-3

CDR3: CASSPTDHYGYTF
DNA: TGTGCCAGCAGTCCGACAGACCACTATGGCTACACCTTC
size: NA
J: TRBJ1-2
D: NA
V: TRBV14